These T cell receptor beta chains were read from a single sample in a study of blood T cells in healthy people across ages. A single record per CDR3 protein comes from TCRdb applying MiXCR to the 5' RACE reads. Here the sample spans some 1.8 million distinct CDR3 sequences, 30% to 40% being singletons. What was sequenced was blood. All receptors derive from a human donor in good health. Each CDR3 is given with its conserved first and last residue. Fields, in order: CDR3 DNA, CDR3 protein, D gene, V gene, J gene, clone size. A D gene is named only where the DNA matches it firmly. Not all rows give a size; the values are once, few, many and, for expanded clones, a class.

cdr3_nt: TGTGCCATCAGTGAGCCTGGAGCGAGTGCCTACACAGATACGCAGTATTTT
cdr3_aa: CAISEPGASAYTDTQYF
d_call: -
v_call: TRBV10-3
j_call: TRBJ2-3
clone_size: -

cdr3_nt: TGTGTCAGCAGCACGGATACGCAGTATTTT
cdr3_aa: CVSSTDTQYF
d_call: -
v_call: TRBV12-3/TRBV12-4
j_call: TRBJ2-3
clone_size: -

cdr3_nt: TGCAGTGCTAGTCCAAGGCAGCTAAGTAACTCTGGAAACACCATATATTTT
cdr3_aa: CSASPRQLSNSGNTIYF
d_call: -
v_call: TRBV20-1
j_call: TRBJ1-3
clone_size: once

cdr3_nt: TGTGCCAGCAGTTTGGGACAGGGGGGAAATTCACCCCTCCACTTT
cdr3_aa: CASSLGQGGNSPLHF
d_call: TRBD1
v_call: TRBV12-3/TRBV12-4
j_call: TRBJ1-6
clone_size: few

cdr3_nt: TGTGCCAGCAGCCTCGGGACCTATAGCTCCTATAATTCACCCCTCCACTTT
cdr3_aa: CASSLGTYSSYNSPLHF
d_call: -
v_call: TRBV7-8
j_call: TRBJ1-6
clone_size: many

cdr3_nt: TGCGCCAGCAGCCAAGTGAGGGCCAGCTCTTATGGCTACACCTTC
cdr3_aa: CASSQVRASSYGYTF
d_call: -
v_call: TRBV4-3
j_call: TRBJ1-2
clone_size: -

cdr3_nt: TGTGCCAGCAGCGCCCCCGCAGGGTGGGCTTCACCCCTCCACTTT
cdr3_aa: CASSAPAGWASPLHF
d_call: -
v_call: TRBV7-9
j_call: TRBJ1-6
clone_size: -

cdr3_nt: TGTGCCAGCAGCTTAATAAGGGGTAGTCAGTCGCAGTATTTT
cdr3_aa: CASSLIRGSQSQYF
d_call: -
v_call: TRBV11-3
j_call: TRBJ2-3
clone_size: -

cdr3_nt: TGCAGCGTGGTCCTAGCGGGGGCGGACAATGAGCAGTTCTTC
cdr3_aa: CSVVLAGADNEQFF
d_call: TRBD2
v_call: TRBV29-1
j_call: TRBJ2-1
clone_size: few

cdr3_nt: TGTGCCAGCAGTTACGGGACTGAGTTTGGGTGCGAGCAGTACTTC
cdr3_aa: CASSYGTEFGCEQYF
d_call: -
v_call: TRBV6-2/TRBV6-3
j_call: TRBJ2-7
clone_size: -

cdr3_nt: TGTGCCAGCAGCGCCGTCAACAATGAGCAGTTCTTC
cdr3_aa: CASSAVNNEQFF
d_call: -
v_call: TRBV9
j_call: TRBJ2-1
clone_size: few

cdr3_nt: TGCGCCAGCAGCGCCATAGGGGACAGGGTAGTCAATGAGCAGTTCTTC
cdr3_aa: CASSAIGDRVVNEQFF
d_call: TRBD1
v_call: TRBV5-1
j_call: TRBJ2-1
clone_size: -

cdr3_nt: TGTGCCAGCAGCTTCGGAGCGGGGATGACTCCCTGGGATGAGCAGTTCTTC
cdr3_aa: CASSFGAGMTPWDEQFF
d_call: TRBD2
v_call: TRBV7-2
j_call: TRBJ2-1
clone_size: -

cdr3_nt: TGCAGCGTGACAGGTGACTACGAGCAGTACTTC
cdr3_aa: CSVTGDYEQYF
d_call: -
v_call: TRBV29-1
j_call: TRBJ2-7
clone_size: -

cdr3_nt: TGCGCCAGCAGCCCCCGGACAGGGGGCATGAACATTCAGTACTTC
cdr3_aa: CASSPRTGGMNIQYF
d_call: TRBD1
v_call: TRBV5-1
j_call: TRBJ2-4
clone_size: few

cdr3_nt: TGTGCCAGCAGTTACCAAAGCGAGGAGACCCAGTACTTC
cdr3_aa: CASSYQSEETQYF
d_call: -
v_call: TRBV6-6
j_call: TRBJ2-5
clone_size: -

cdr3_nt: TGTGCCAGCAGGTGGGAGAACTATGGCTACACCTTC
cdr3_aa: CASRWENYGYTF
d_call: -
v_call: TRBV28
j_call: TRBJ1-2
clone_size: -

cdr3_nt: TGTGCCAGCAGCCCAGGTGGGGGAAGTATGAACACTGAAGCTTTCTTT
cdr3_aa: CASSPGGGSMNTEAFF
d_call: -
v_call: TRBV7-3
j_call: TRBJ1-1
clone_size: few

cdr3_nt: TGCAGTGCCACACGCGGGGGAAACATTTACGAGCAGTACTTC
cdr3_aa: CSATRGGNIYEQYF
d_call: TRBD2
v_call: TRBV20-1
j_call: TRBJ2-7
clone_size: -

cdr3_nt: TGTGCCAGCAGCTTGAGAGGGGTTCAGTTCTTC
cdr3_aa: CASSLRGVQFF
d_call: -
v_call: TRBV5-5
j_call: TRBJ2-1
clone_size: -

cdr3_nt: TGTGCCAGCAGTCGTTTAACAGGGGTCGGGGAGACCCAGTACTTC
cdr3_aa: CASSRLTGVGETQYF
d_call: TRBD1
v_call: TRBV7-9
j_call: TRBJ2-5
clone_size: -

cdr3_nt: TGTGCCAGCAGTTACCGGACAGTCCAGTATGGCTACACCTTC
cdr3_aa: CASSYRTVQYGYTF
d_call: -
v_call: TRBV6-2/TRBV6-3
j_call: TRBJ1-2
clone_size: few

cdr3_nt: TGCAGCGCTCGGGGGAACACCGGGGAGCTGTTTTTT
cdr3_aa: CSARGNTGELFF
d_call: -
v_call: TRBV29-1
j_call: TRBJ2-2
clone_size: -

cdr3_nt: TGCGCCAGCAGCCAAGAACAGCAGTTCACCTACAATGAGCGGTTCTTC
cdr3_aa: CASSQEQQFTYNERFF
d_call: -
v_call: TRBV4-1
j_call: TRBJ2-1
clone_size: -

cdr3_nt: TGTGCCAGCAGTCCGTGGGGGAGGGCCTACGAGCAGTACTTC
cdr3_aa: CASSPWGRAYEQYF
d_call: TRBD2
v_call: TRBV12-3/TRBV12-4
j_call: TRBJ2-7
clone_size: few

cdr3_nt: TGTGCCAGCAGTTCCGCTGAGGGGGTAAGTCCCTACGGGCAGTACTTC
cdr3_aa: CASSSAEGVSPYGQYF
d_call: -
v_call: TRBV12-3/TRBV12-4
j_call: TRBJ2-7
clone_size: -

cdr3_nt: TGTGCCAGCAGCAAGGGGACAGGGGGGCATGAGCAGTTCTTC
cdr3_aa: CASSKGTGGHEQFF
d_call: TRBD1
v_call: TRBV7-8
j_call: TRBJ2-1
clone_size: -

cdr3_nt: TGCAGCTCCCGGACTAGCGGGGGTGAGCAGTTCTTC
cdr3_aa: CSSRTSGGEQFF
d_call: TRBD2
v_call: TRBV29-1
j_call: TRBJ2-1
clone_size: many

cdr3_nt: TGTGCCAGCAGGGTACCCCAGGATGCGAAGGGCTCCTACGAGCAGTACTTC
cdr3_aa: CASRVPQDAKGSYEQYF
d_call: -
v_call: TRBV6-2/TRBV6-3
j_call: TRBJ2-7
clone_size: -

cdr3_nt: TGTGCCAGCAGTTACGGGACTAGCGGGGGTAATACGCAGTATTTT
cdr3_aa: CASSYGTSGGNTQYF
d_call: TRBD2
v_call: TRBV6-5
j_call: TRBJ2-3
clone_size: few

cdr3_nt: TGTGCCAGCAGCGACAGTTACTCCTACAATGAGCAGTTCTTC
cdr3_aa: CASSDSYSYNEQFF
d_call: -
v_call: TRBV5-5
j_call: TRBJ2-1
clone_size: -

cdr3_nt: TGCAGTGCTAGAGATGACCTCGGGCAGTTCTTC
cdr3_aa: CSARDDLGQFF
d_call: -
v_call: TRBV20-1
j_call: TRBJ2-1
clone_size: -

cdr3_nt: TGTGCCAGCCTACTCAAGCAGGGCCCGGTAAATGGCTACACCTTC
cdr3_aa: CASLLKQGPVNGYTF
d_call: -
v_call: TRBV21-1
j_call: TRBJ1-2
clone_size: -

cdr3_nt: TGTGCCAGCAGCCCAAACTGGGGTCCCTACGAGCAGTACTTC
cdr3_aa: CASSPNWGPYEQYF
d_call: -
v_call: TRBV7-2
j_call: TRBJ2-7
clone_size: -

cdr3_nt: TGTGCCAGCAGCTTATCCCCAGGGTTGGGCTACACCTTC
cdr3_aa: CASSLSPGLGYTF
d_call: -
v_call: TRBV7-2
j_call: TRBJ1-2
clone_size: few

cdr3_nt: TGCAGTGCAGACCGAGAGGGGGGCGGGGTTGTTGAGACCCAGTACTTC
cdr3_aa: CSADREGGGVVETQYF
d_call: -
v_call: TRBV20-1
j_call: TRBJ2-5
clone_size: -

cdr3_nt: TGTGCCAGCAGCCAGGACGGGACAGAAAATTCACCCCTCCACTTT
cdr3_aa: CASSQDGTENSPLHF
d_call: TRBD1
v_call: TRBV14
j_call: TRBJ1-6
clone_size: -

cdr3_nt: TGCAGCGTTGAGGGGAGCGGGGGCCAAGAGACCCAGTACTTC
cdr3_aa: CSVEGSGGQETQYF
d_call: TRBD2
v_call: TRBV29-1
j_call: TRBJ2-5
clone_size: -

cdr3_nt: TGTGCCAGCAGCTTAGAGGACGCGGCTGAAGCTTTCTTT
cdr3_aa: CASSLEDAAEAFF
d_call: -
v_call: TRBV7-9
j_call: TRBJ1-1
clone_size: -

cdr3_nt: TGTGCCAGCAGCTTGAGCGTGACAGGGATGACTCAGGAGTACTTC
cdr3_aa: CASSLSVTGMTQEYF
d_call: TRBD1
v_call: TRBV7-8
j_call: TRBJ2-7
clone_size: -

cdr3_nt: TGTGCCAGCAGCCGAGGGACTAGCTTGAACACCGGGGAGCTGTTTTTT
cdr3_aa: CASSRGTSLNTGELFF
d_call: TRBD2
v_call: TRBV7-2
j_call: TRBJ2-2
clone_size: -

cdr3_nt: TGTGCCAGCAGTCAGTACAGGGGCCAGCCCCAGCATTTT
cdr3_aa: CASSQYRGQPQHF
d_call: TRBD1
v_call: TRBV6-1
j_call: TRBJ1-5
clone_size: -

cdr3_nt: TGTGCCACCAGCAGAGATCCCCCTTCACCCCTCCACTTT
cdr3_aa: CATSRDPPSPLHF
d_call: -
v_call: TRBV15
j_call: TRBJ1-6
clone_size: few

cdr3_nt: TGTGCCAGCTGCCCCAGGAGCTCCTACAATGAGCAGTTCTTC
cdr3_aa: CASCPRSSYNEQFF
d_call: -
v_call: TRBV12-3/TRBV12-4
j_call: TRBJ2-1
clone_size: -

cdr3_nt: TGCGCCAGCAGCCACCTTCCGGGACAGGGGGCAGAGACCCAGTACTTC
cdr3_aa: CASSHLPGQGAETQYF
d_call: TRBD1
v_call: TRBV4-1
j_call: TRBJ2-5
clone_size: few

cdr3_nt: TGTGCCAGCAGTGTCCCCTACGAGCAGTACTTC
cdr3_aa: CASSVPYEQYF
d_call: -
v_call: TRBV6-5
j_call: TRBJ2-7
clone_size: many